This TCR beta chain was recorded in a study of blood T cell repertoires in COVID-19. This clone has just one count. Libraries were prepared by immunoSEQ multiplex PCR; TCRdb keeps only in-frame clonotypes and omits some of them. The table shows hundreds of thousands of clones, with 70% to 90% occurring only once. This CDR3 comprises 14 residues. V was clipped by 1 base and J by 5 bases; unmatched bases: 6. Germline-derived CDR1 and CDR2 are SGHDT and YYEEEE. The source is a woman in her 30s with active or convalescent COVID-19. The sequenced material came from peripheral blood. The V and J genes are TRBV5-6 and TRBJ2-7; 7 positions match TRBD1. DNA for the CDR3: TGTGCCAGCAGCTTGATCAGGGGGTCCCACGAGCAGTACTTC. This gives the protein CASSLIRGSHEQYF.